A single sample is the source of the 31 T cell receptor beta chains below, sequenced in a study of blood T cells in healthy people across ages. A second PCR of 7 to 11 cycles used a sample-barcoded 5' primer and a J-beta primer mix. TCRdb ran MiXCR on the 5' RACE reads and lists one entry per CDR3 protein. This sample yields about 1,400,000 distinct CDR3 sequences, of which approximately 59% are seen a single time; about 6.7% belongs to the top ten. Sequencing was done on a sample of blood. Receptors were obtained from a man younger than 30 in good health.

The chain combines TRBV14 with TRBJ1-1; perhaps TRBD1 as D (6 bases). There are 17 residues in the CDR3. Germline V lookup: CDR1 SGHDN, CDR2 FVKESK. V lost 4 bases and J 0 bases, leaving 18 bases between the germline ends. The CDR3 nucleotides read TGTGCCAGCAGCCGGGAGGGGCAGGGGAAAGTGAACACTGAAGCTTTCTTT. It codes for CASSREGQGKVNTEAFF.

The chain links TRBV5-5 to TRBJ2-5; 7 positions agree with TRBD1. V lost 0 bases, J lost 7 bases, and 15 bases stayed unmatched. There are 17 residues in the CDR3. Germline assignment: CDR1 SGHKS and CDR2 YYEKEE (reference sequence). The DNA of the CDR3 is TGTGCCAGCAGCTTGGTAGGTCCGGGACAGCAATCTCGGACCCAGTACTTC. Protein sequence: CASSLVGPGQQSRTQYF.

The chain recombines TRBV7-9 with TRBJ2-3, with TRBD2 as a possible D gene (6 bases). Germline CDR1 reads SEHNR; CDR2 reads FQNEAQ (reference sequence). The CDR3 contains 14 residues. V dropped 4 bases and J dropped 6 bases, with 14 bases sitting between them. This CDR3 reads CASSSTGDGDTQYF. CDR3 in DNA: TGTGCCAGCAGCTCAACGGGGGATGGGGATACGCAGTATTTT.

The chain recombines TRBV6-1 with TRBJ2-7; TRBD2 aligns across 15 bases. The CDR3 totals 17 residues. CDR1 is MNHNS, CDR2 SASEGT, per germline. The V and J ends lost 5 bases and 3 bases, in that order; junction bases with no gene match: 8. CDR3 sequence (DNA): TGTGCCAGCAGTATGAGGACTAGCGGGGGGGCTGGCTACGAGCAGTACTTC. Amino acid sequence: CASSMRTSGGAGYEQYF.

The rearrangement joins TRBV12-3 or TRBV12-4 to TRBJ1-5; D unclear. The CDR3 is 14 amino acids. The ends were cut back, 5 bases at V and 0 bases at J, with 8 bases in the middle. CDR3 coding DNA: TGTGCCAGCAGTGGTATTGATAGCAATCAGCCCCAGCATTTT. Encoded protein: CASSGIDSNQPQHF.

The chain employs TRBV6-2 or TRBV6-3 and TRBJ2-7; D gene unclear. V lost 0 bases and J lost 3, with 12 bases in between. The CDR3 has 15 residues. Germline-derived CDR1 and CDR2 are MNHEY and SVGEGT. CDR3 DNA sequence: TGTGCCAGCAGTTACTCGGCGGTTTCAAGCTACGAGCAGTACTTC. Its translation is CASSYSAVSSYEQYF.

This clonotype turned up a few times. This chain uses TRBV3-1 with TRBJ2-1, with D perhaps TRBD2 (6 bases). This CDR3 spans 15 amino acids. CDR1 is LGHDT, CDR2 YNNKEL, per germline (reference sequence). V dropped 4 bases and J dropped 7 bases, with 17 bases sitting between them. CDR3 sequence: CASSPVSGSGNEQFF. CDR3 DNA sequence: TGTGCCAGCAGCCCTGTTTCGGGGAGCGGGAATGAGCAGTTCTTC.

V usage is TRBV29-1 and J usage is TRBJ2-7; 9 bases match TRBD1. After removal of 7 bases from V and 2 bases from J, the junction contained 6 bases not matched to a gene. Looked up from germline, CDR1 is SQVTM and CDR2 is ANQGSEA. The CDR3 is made up of 13 amino acids. The CDR3 sequence: CSAQGQGTYEQYF. The CDR3 DNA reads as TGCAGCGCCCAGGGACAGGGCACCTACGAGCAGTACTTC.

The chain carries TRBV4-3 and TRBJ2-6; D remains unclear. From germline, CDR1 is LGHNA and CDR2 YSLEER. Trimming pared 4 bases from V and 6 bases from J, leaving 7 bases between. The CDR3 extends over 13 amino acids. The CDR3 DNA reads TGCGCCAGCAGCCGGCCGGAGGCCAACGTCCTGACTTTC. Translated, it gives CASSRPEANVLTF.

The V and J genes are TRBV7-9 and TRBJ2-4; a weak D match, TRBD1 (6 bases). The last part of the DNA fits TRBJ2-7 better; the J call may be wrong. The CDR3 length is 15 residues. In germline, CDR1 is SEHNR, CDR2 FQNEAQ (reference sequence). The CDR3 DNA reads as TGTGCCAGCAGCTTAAAACCTGGGACAACCCACGAGCAGTACTTC. Its translation: CASSLKPGTTHEQYF.

This clonotype has more than one count but fewer than ten. The V call is TRBV20-1, the J call TRBJ1-2, with 8 bases matching TRBD1. The CDR3 totals 15 residues. Germline V CDR1 and CDR2: DFQATT, SNEGSKA (reference sequence). Trimming took 3 bases from V and 5 from J; bases not matched to a gene: 11. The CDR3 DNA sequence: TGCAGTGCTAGTCTTCCGCAGGGGGCGCGGTATGGCTACACCTTC. Translation: CSASLPQGARYGYTF.

The chain recombines TRBV20-1 with TRBJ1-6; 7 bases align to TRBD1. CDR1 is DFQATT, CDR2 SNEGSKA, per germline (reference sequence). The CDR3 sequence is 12 residues long. The DNA of the CDR3 is TGCACCTTCGGGCAGGGGGGCTCACCCCTCCACTTT. Residues: CTFGQGGSPLHF.

The genes are TRBV11-2 and TRBJ2-1; 9 bases align to TRBD2. The CDR3 consists of 15 residues. Unmatched junction bases numbered 11, after V lost 5 bases and J lost 9 bases. In germline, CDR1 is SGHAT, CDR2 FQNNGV. DNA of the CDR3: TGTGCCAGCAGCCGCAGCGGCGGGGGGGTTGGTGAGCAGTTCTTC. As protein: CASSRSGGGVGEQFF.

This rearrangement joins TRBV18 to TRBJ2-7; TRBD2 might be the D (6 bases). The DNA matches TRBJ2-5 better at its end, which makes the J call doubtful. The CDR3 runs 15 residues. Germline CDR1 and CDR2: KGHSH and LQKENI. The CDR3 DNA sequence: TGTGCCAGCTTACCTCCTACTGGGGAGGAAGAGACCCAGTACTTC. Translated, it gives CASLPPTGEEETQYF.

The chain links TRBV7-2 to TRBJ2-7; D may match TRBD1 or TRBD2 (5 bases each). Germline V gene lookup returns CDR1 SGHTA and CDR2 FQGNSA. The CDR3 sequence is 14 residues long. Trimming removed 6 bases at V and 4 bases at J, with 16 bases between. CDR3 sequence: CASRLGTVFYEQYF. DNA for the CDR3: TGTGCCAGCAGGCTCGGGACGGTGTTTTACGAGCAGTACTTC.

The chain uses TRBV27 and TRBJ2-5, with no clear D. TRBJ2-7 explains the end of the DNA better; the J call may be wrong. The CDR3 covers 13 residues. Germline lookup yields CDR1 MNHEY and CDR2 SMNVEV (reference sequence). The CDR3 protein is CASSLSSTNEQYF. The CDR3 coding sequence is TGTGCCAGCAGTTTATCCTCCACAAACGAGCAGTACTTC.

V gene TRBV7-9 combines with J gene TRBJ1-2, with D maybe TRBD1 (5 bases). The CDR3 contains 11 residues. Trimming pared 6 bases from V and 8 bases from J, leaving 10 bases between. Germline-derived CDR1 and CDR2 are SEHNR and FQNEAQ (reference sequence). The DNA for the CDR3 is TGTGCCAGCAGGGCGGGGGACGGCTACACCTTC. This sequence encodes CASRAGDGYTF. The entire variable domain, with the rest obtained from reference TRBV7-9 and TRBJ1-2, is as follows: DTGVSQNPRHKITKRGQNVTFRCDPISEHNRLYWYRQTLGQGPEFLTYFQNEAQLEKSRLLSDRFSAERPKGSFSTLEIQRTEQGDSAMYLCASRAGDGYTFGSGTRLTVV.

The chain employs TRBV30 and TRBJ2-1; 7 bases align to TRBD2. CDR3 length: 11 residues. The V segment lost 8 bases and the J segment 8 bases; nucleotides outside the gene matches: 6. Germline lookup yields CDR1 GTSNPN and CDR2 SVGIG (reference sequence). CDR3: CAGGGTYEQFF. The CDR3 nucleotides read TGTGCCGGGGGGGGGACCTATGAGCAGTTCTTC.

This clonotype was counted between two and nine times. This chain links TRBV27 with TRBJ1-2; D not resolved. Germline V gene data show CDR1 as MNHEY and CDR2 as SMNVEV (reference sequence). The CDR3 has 13 amino acids. V lost 4 bases to trimming and J lost 4 bases, with 10 bases between them. The CDR3 bases are TGTGCCAGCAGTTCAAGGACGGCCTATGGCTACACCTTC. Protein sequence: CASSSRTAYGYTF.

This clonotype was seen a handful of times. The chain recombines TRBV5-6 with TRBJ1-2, with TRBD1 identical over 12 bases. CDR1 is SGHDT and CDR2 is YYEEEE in the germline V gene. J gave up 6 bases and V 2 bases, and 8 bases lay outside the gene matches. The CDR3 runs to 16 residues. CDR3 residues: CASSFFPGQGADGYTF. The CDR3, as DNA: TGTGCCAGCAGCTTTTTTCCGGGACAGGGGGCGGATGGCTACACCTTC.

V is TRBV4-1 and J is TRBJ2-2, with 7 bases aligning to TRBD2. The trim removed 2 bases at V and 6 bases at J, leaving 9 bases unmatched. The length of the CDR3 is 16 residues. Germline V CDR1 and CDR2: MGHRA, YSYEKL. The CDR3 here is CASSQQITGGAGELFF. CDR3 sequence (DNA): TGCGCCAGCAGCCAACAAATCACGGGAGGCGCCGGGGAGCTGTTTTTT.

This clonotype has only a few counts. The chain recombines TRBV10-3 with TRBJ2-1; 9 nucleotides agree with TRBD2. Per germline, CDR1 ENHRY and CDR2 SYGVKD. CDR3 length: 14 residues. Trimming cost V 7 bases and J 13 bases; bases outside gene matches: 14. The CDR3 spells CAINAGGNGDAQFF. The CDR3 region has the DNA TGTGCCATCAATGCGGGAGGGAATGGGGATGCACAGTTCTTC.

This clonotype was seen only a few times. The V gene is TRBV6-1, the J gene TRBJ1-1; unclear D gene. Trimming shortened V by 2 bases and J by 2 bases, and 6 bases separated the two germline ends. This CDR3 has 13 amino acids. Germline V gene lookup returns CDR1 MNHNS and CDR2 SASEGT. The CDR3 loop reads CASSERDNTEAFF. CDR3 nucleotide sequence: TGTGCCAGCAGTGAACGGGATAACACTGAAGCTTTCTTT.

This clonotype has a handful of counts. The chain links TRBV29-1 to TRBJ2-1; D uncertain. CDR3 length: 14 amino acids. Germline V gives CDR1 SQVTM, CDR2 ANQGSEA. V was trimmed by 6 bases and J by 7 bases, leaving 19 bases between them. The CDR3 region has the DNA TGCAGCGTAGCGATAGGTCGAACGATTAATGAGCAGTTCTTC. Its translation: CSVAIGRTINEQFF.

This clonotype was recorded a few times. The chain has TRBV6-6 and TRBJ1-1; D gene unclear. The V and J ends lost 4 bases and 1 base respectively, with 10 bases between them. Germline V gives CDR1 MNHNY, CDR2 SVGAGI (reference sequence). The CDR3 totals 14 residues. The CDR3 loop reads CASSSSGSNTEAFF. CDR3 sequence (DNA): TGTGCCAGCAGTTCGTCGGGGTCGAACACTGAAGCTTTCTTT.

The rearrangement links TRBV20-1 to TRBJ2-1; 7 bases are shared with TRBD2. The germline gives CDR1 DFQATT, CDR2 SNEGSKA (reference sequence). J was trimmed by 0 bases and V by 3 bases; bases with no gene match: 5. This CDR3 region has 15 residues. The CDR3 DNA reads as TGCAGTGCTAGTAGGCTAGCGGTCTCCTACAATGAGCAGTTCTTC. This encodes CSASRLAVSYNEQFF.

V and J are TRBV21-1 and TRBJ2-5; the table names TRBD2, a call not compared with the DNA. TRBV21-1 is given as a pseudogene. The CDR3 length is 14 residues. CDR3 nucleotides: TGTGCCAGCAGCAATAAGGAGGGGTTTGAGACCCAGTACTTC. Residues: CASSNKEGFETQYF.

This chain joins TRBV29-1 and TRBJ1-1; 9 bases map to TRBD1. Germline V gene lookup returns CDR1 SQVTM and CDR2 ANQGSEA. The CDR3 totals 16 residues. The J segment lost 3 bases and the V segment lost 6 bases, leaving 14 bases of the junction unmatched. The CDR3 spells CSVAAGTGRVDTEAFF. Here the CDR3 DNA reads TGCAGCGTCGCGGCCGGGACAGGGCGTGTGGACACTGAAGCTTTCTTT.

J is TRBJ1-2 and V is TRBV7-6; 8 bases are a match to TRBD1. Per germline, CDR1 SGHVS and CDR2 FNYEAQ. After removal of 7 bases from V and 6 bases from J, the junction contained 4 bases not matched to a gene. The CDR3 has 12 residues. The CDR3 protein is CASNSGQDGYTF. DNA of the CDR3: TGTGCCAGCAACTCGGGACAGGATGGCTACACCTTC.

The chain combines TRBV10-3 with TRBJ2-4, with D possibly being TRBD2 (6 bases). TRBJ2-7 explains the end of the DNA better; the J call may be wrong. CDR1 is ENHRY and CDR2 is SYGVKD in the germline V gene. The CDR3 is 14 amino acids. CDR3 amino acids: CASSIGTPSYEQYF. The CDR3 DNA reads as TGTGCCAGTTCGATCGGGACTCCTAGCTACGAGCAGTACTTC.

This clonotype was seen only a few times. The rearrangement joins TRBV10-3 to TRBJ2-5; D might be TRBD2 (6 bases). Germline CDR1 is ENHRY and CDR2 is SYGVKD. Deletions cut 7 bases from V and 5 bases from J, with 11 bases between. The CDR3 length is 12 residues. The CDR3 spells CAIMGGGETQYF. The CDR3 DNA reads TGTGCCATCATGGGAGGCGGGGAGACCCAGTACTTC.